This T cell receptor (beta chain) originates from a study of regulatory T cells in long-lasting Graves disease. Findings and caveats of the study: Researchers examined only peripheral blood and not thyroid tissue. Between persistent patients, about 2,700 public clonotypes were shared, exceeding the 950 to 1,000 shared between new patients.

With regard to this clonotype: Its antigen is unidentified.

Assembly of TCR beta libraries relied on iRepertoire HTBI primers together with Arm-PCR of CDR3 regions. TCRdb passed the multiplex PCR reads through MiXCR, listing each CDR3 protein once. The sample holds about 420,000 distinct CDR3 sequences, around a quarter seen once. Time point of the sample: persistent/refractory GD, antithyroid drugs over 5 years with positive TRAb. PBMCs provided the RNA from which the TCR library was made. This sequence originates from a female donor with Graves disease. The sequencing used peripheral blood mononuclear cells (PBMCs), collected when the disease was refractory, from a patient treated with antithyroid drugs.

CDR3 coding DNA: TGCAGTGGGACGGGACTAGCGGGAGGGCGAAATGAGCAGTTCTTC. Amino acids: CSGTGLAGGRNEQFF. The chain couples TRBV20-1 to TRBJ2-1; TRBD2 matches at 16 bases. V shed 7 bases and J 7 bases; nucleotides not matched to a gene: 7. CDR3 length equals 15 residues. CDR1 is DFQATT and CDR2 is SNEGSKA in the germline V gene (reference sequence).